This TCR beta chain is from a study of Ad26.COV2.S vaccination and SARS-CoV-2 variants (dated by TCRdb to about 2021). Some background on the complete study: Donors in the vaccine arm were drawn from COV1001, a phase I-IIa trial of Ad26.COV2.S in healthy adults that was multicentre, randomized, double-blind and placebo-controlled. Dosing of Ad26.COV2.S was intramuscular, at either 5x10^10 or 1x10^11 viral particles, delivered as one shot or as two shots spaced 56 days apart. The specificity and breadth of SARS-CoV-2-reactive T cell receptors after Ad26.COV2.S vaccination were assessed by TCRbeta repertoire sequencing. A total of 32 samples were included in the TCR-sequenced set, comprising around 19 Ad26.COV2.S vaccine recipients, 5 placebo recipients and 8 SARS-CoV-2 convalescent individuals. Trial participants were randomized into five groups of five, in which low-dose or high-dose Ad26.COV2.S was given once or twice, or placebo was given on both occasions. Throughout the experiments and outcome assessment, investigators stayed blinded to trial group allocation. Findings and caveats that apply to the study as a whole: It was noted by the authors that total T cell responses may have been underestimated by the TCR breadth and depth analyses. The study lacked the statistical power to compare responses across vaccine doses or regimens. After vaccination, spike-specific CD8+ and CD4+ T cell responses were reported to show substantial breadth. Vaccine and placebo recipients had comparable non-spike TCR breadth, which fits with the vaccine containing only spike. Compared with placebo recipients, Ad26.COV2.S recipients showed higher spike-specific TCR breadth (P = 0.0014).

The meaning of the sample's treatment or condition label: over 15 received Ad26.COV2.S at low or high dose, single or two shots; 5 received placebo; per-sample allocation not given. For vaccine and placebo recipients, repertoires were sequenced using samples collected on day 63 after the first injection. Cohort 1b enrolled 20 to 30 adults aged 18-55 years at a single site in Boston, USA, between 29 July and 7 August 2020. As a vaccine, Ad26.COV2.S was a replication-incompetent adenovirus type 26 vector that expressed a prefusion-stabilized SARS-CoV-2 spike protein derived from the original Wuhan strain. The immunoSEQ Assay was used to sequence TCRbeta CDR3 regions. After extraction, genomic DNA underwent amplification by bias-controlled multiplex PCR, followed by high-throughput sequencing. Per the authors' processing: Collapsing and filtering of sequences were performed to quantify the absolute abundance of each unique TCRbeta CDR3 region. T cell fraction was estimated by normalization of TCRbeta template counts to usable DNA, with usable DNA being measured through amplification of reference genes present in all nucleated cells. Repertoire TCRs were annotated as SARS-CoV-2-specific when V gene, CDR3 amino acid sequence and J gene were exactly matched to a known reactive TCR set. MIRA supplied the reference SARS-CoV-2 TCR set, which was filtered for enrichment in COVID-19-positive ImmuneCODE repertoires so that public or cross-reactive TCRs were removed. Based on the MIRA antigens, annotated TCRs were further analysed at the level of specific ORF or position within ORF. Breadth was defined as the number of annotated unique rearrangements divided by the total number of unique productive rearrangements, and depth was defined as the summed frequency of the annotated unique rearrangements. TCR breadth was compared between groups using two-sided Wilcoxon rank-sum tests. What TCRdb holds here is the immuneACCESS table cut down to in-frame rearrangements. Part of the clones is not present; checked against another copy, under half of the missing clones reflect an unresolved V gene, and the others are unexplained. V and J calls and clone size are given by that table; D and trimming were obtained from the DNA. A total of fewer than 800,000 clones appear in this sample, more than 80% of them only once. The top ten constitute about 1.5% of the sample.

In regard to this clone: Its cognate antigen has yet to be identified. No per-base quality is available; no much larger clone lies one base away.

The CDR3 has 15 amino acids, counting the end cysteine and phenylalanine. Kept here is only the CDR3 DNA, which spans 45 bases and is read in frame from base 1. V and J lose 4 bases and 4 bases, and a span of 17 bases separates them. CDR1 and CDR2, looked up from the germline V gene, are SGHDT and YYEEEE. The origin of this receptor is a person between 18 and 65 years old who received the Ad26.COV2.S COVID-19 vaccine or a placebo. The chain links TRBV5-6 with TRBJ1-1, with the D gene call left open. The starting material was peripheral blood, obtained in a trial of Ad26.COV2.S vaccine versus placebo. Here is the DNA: TGTGCCAGCAGCCTCGACTGGTCGATGGGCACTGAAGCTTTCTTT. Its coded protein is CASSLDWSMGTEAFF.